This T cell receptor beta chain comes out of a study of blood T cell repertoires in COVID-19. In the original workflow: Reference gene primer amplification gave nucleated cell count estimates. Profiling relied on immunoSEQ multiplex PCR, and the TCRdb table lists in-frame clones only, not all of them. That table supplies the V and J calls and clone size; D and trimming were determined from the DNA. The table includes 250,000 to 350,000 clones, approximately 89% detected once. This TCR came from a woman aged 55-75 years with acute or convalescent COVID-19. The sample taken for sequencing was peripheral blood.

Written as DNA, the CDR3 is TGTGCCAGCAGCTCGGGACAGCTCACTGAAGCTTTCTTT. Translating gives CASSSGQLTEAFF. The V and J genes are TRBV7-6 and TRBJ1-1; TRBD1 aligns across 7 bases. The CDR3 has 13 residues. J gave up 4 bases and V 4 bases, and 3 bases lay outside the gene matches. Germline values: CDR1 SGHVS, CDR2 FNYEAQ.